These 32 T cell receptor beta chains came from one sample sequenced in a study of beta chain features in type 1 diabetes. Overall study results and limits: Among patients with Type 1 diabetes, TCRB CDR3s were moderately but significantly shorter in every one of the four CD4+ subsets.

These receptors have no identified antigens. All of the isolated RNA was reverse transcribed, so expressed TCRB transcripts were sequenced. Only in-frame clones appear in the TCRdb table, and some are missing; sequencing was by immunoSEQ multiplex PCR. This table holds about 710,000 clones, about an eighth found once. Sequenced input: naive CD4+ T cells from blood. These receptors originate from a man in his late teens or twenties with type 1 diabetes.

This clone was picked up a small number of times. The V gene is TRBV5-4, the J gene TRBJ2-1, with 13 bases identical to TRBD2. Per the germline V gene, CDR1 is SGHNT and CDR2 is YYREEE (reference sequence). This CDR3 comprises 16 residues. After removal of 3 bases from V and 8 bases from J, the junction contained 8 bases not matched to a gene. CDR3 DNA sequence: TGTGCCAGCAGCTCTACTAGCGGGAGGGCCGCAGATGAGCAGTTCTTC. It specifies CASSSTSGRAADEQFF. Filled out from reference TRBV5-4 and TRBJ2-1, the complete variable domain reads ETGVTQSPTHLIKTRGQQVTLRCSSQSGHNTVSWYQQALGQGPQFIFQYYREEENGRGNFPPRFSGLQFPNYSSELNVNALELDDSALYLCASSSTSGRAADEQFFGPGTRLTVL.

CDR3 nucleotide sequence: TGCGCCAGCAGCTTATGGACAGTTGGGAAACTGTTTTTT. Translated: CASSLWTVGKLFF. V is TRBV5-1 and J is TRBJ1-4, with D maybe TRBD1 (6 bases). CDR3 length equals 13 residues. CDR1 and CDR2 from the germline V gene are SGHRS and YFSETQ. Trimming took 2 bases from V and 11 from J, leaving 13 bases between them.

The sample holds a few counts of this clone. The V call is TRBV2, the J call TRBJ2-5; maybe TRBD2 (5 bases). The CDR3 is 11 amino acids. CDR1 and CDR2 (germline): SNHLY, FYNNEI. The V end lost 4 bases, the J end lost 7 bases, and 7 bases lay between the germline ends. In nucleotides, the CDR3 is TGTGCCAGCAGTGTAGAGGGGACCCAGTACTTC. It specifies CASSVEGTQYF.

J is TRBJ1-2 and V is TRBV30; D is unclear. The V gene lost 1 base and the J gene lost 4 bases, with 7 bases spanning the gap. The CDR3 runs 12 residues. Germline V gene lookup returns CDR1 GTSNPN and CDR2 SVGIG (reference sequence). CDR3 bases: TGTGCCTGGAGTGCCAGCATCTATGGCTACACCTTC. Its protein is CAWSASIYGYTF.

This clone came up a few times. The chain couples TRBV14 to TRBJ1-1; possible D gene TRBD1, 6 bases. Germline CDR1 SGHDN, CDR2 FVKESK. V lost 0 bases, J lost 3 bases, and 14 bases lay in between. The CDR3 spans 16 residues. The CDR3 here is CASSQDRDTRDTEAFF. For the CDR3, the DNA is TGTGCCAGCAGCCAAGATCGGGACACGAGAGACACTGAAGCTTTCTTT.

This chain connects TRBV15 to TRBJ2-7, with 10 positions matching TRBD1. Germline assignment: CDR1 LNHNV and CDR2 YYDKDF (reference sequence). The CDR3 loop spans 16 amino acids. V trimming: 0 bases; J trimming: 4 bases; junction bases outside the gene matches: 6. The CDR3 DNA reads TGTGCCACCAGCAGAGAGCCAGGGACAGGGGTTTACGAGCAGTACTTC. Its translation is CATSREPGTGVYEQYF.

The rearrangement joins TRBV15 to TRBJ2-1, with TRBD2 matching 9 bases. V gave up 11 bases and J gave up 2 bases; unmatched junction bases: 16. The V gene's germline CDR1 is LNHNV and CDR2 YYDKDF (reference sequence). The CDR3 extends over 17 amino acids. CDR3 in DNA: TGTGCCTCCCGCCTAGCGGGAAAAACTCATACCTACAATGAGCAGTTCTTC. Protein product: CASRLAGKTHTYNEQFF.

This clone was seen more than once but under ten times. This chain connects TRBV7-2 to TRBJ2-1; the D is unclear. This CDR3 has 14 amino acids. CDR1 and CDR2 from the germline V gene are SGHTA and FQGNSA. Trimming took off 1 base at V and 8 bases at J, with 12 bases between the two ends. The CDR3 protein is CASSLVRTVDEQFF. Here the CDR3 DNA reads TGTGCCAGCAGCTTAGTGAGAACGGTGGATGAGCAGTTCTTC.

V is TRBV7-3 and J is TRBJ2-5; D may be TRBD1 (6 bases). Germline CDR1 SGHTA, CDR2 FQGTGA. Trimming took 8 bases from V and 4 from J, leaving 14 bases between them. The CDR3 runs to 13 residues. The CDR3 is CASGTGQLETQYF. The CDR3 nucleotides are TGTGCCAGCGGGACCGGACAGCTAGAGACCCAGTACTTC.

Regarding this clone: The same CDR3 is also encoded by other DNA sequences in this sample. The chain combines TRBV5-1 with TRBJ2-2; D perhaps matches TRBD1 (6 bases). This CDR3 contains 13 residues. V lost 3 bases to trimming and J lost 5 bases, with 8 bases between them. CDR1 SGHRS and CDR2 YFSETQ come from the germline V gene. The CDR3 protein is CASSSQGTGELFF. The CDR3 bases are TGCGCCAGCAGCTCACAGGGAACCGGGGAGCTGTTTTTT.

The V gene is TRBV7-9, the J gene TRBJ1-5; D remains ambiguous. Germline lookup yields CDR1 SEHNR and CDR2 FQNEAQ (reference sequence). The length of the CDR3 is 13 residues. The ends were cut back, 4 bases at V and 2 bases at J, with 6 bases in the middle. In nucleotides, the CDR3 is TGTGCCAGCAGCTCCTCGGGCAATCAGCCCCAGCATTTT. Its translation is CASSSSGNQPQHF.

Note on this clone: Different DNA sequences within this sample yield the same CDR3. The chain is built from TRBV18 and TRBJ2-5; tentatively, D is TRBD1 (5 bases). Trimming left V 3 bases short and J 2 bases short, with 7 bases between. Germline V CDR1 and CDR2: KGHSH, LQKENI. The CDR3 runs 13 residues. In DNA form, the CDR3 reads TGTGCCAGCTCACCCGACAGTCAAGAGACCCAGTACTTC. Amino acids: CASSPDSQETQYF.

The DNA of the CDR3 is TGTGCCAGCAGCTCTGGGACTAGCGTTGCCTACGAGCAGTACTTC. Protein sequence: CASSSGTSVAYEQYF. V is TRBV28 and J is TRBJ2-7; 10 positions match TRBD2. V trimming: 6 bases; J trimming: 2 bases; junction bases outside the gene matches: 7. From germline, CDR1 is MDHEN and CDR2 SYDVKM. This CDR3 comprises 15 residues.

CDR3 loop: CASSPVAGGHYNEQFF. The CDR3 region has the DNA TGTGCCAGCAGCCCCGTAGCGGGGGGGCACTACAATGAGCAGTTCTTC. This chain joins TRBV5-4 and TRBJ2-1, with TRBD2 matching over 11 bases. This CDR3 is 16 amino acids long. Losses at the gene ends were 4 bases for V and 3 bases for J; bases not matched to a gene: 6. Germline lookup yields CDR1 SGHNT and CDR2 YYREEE (reference sequence).

The gene calls are TRBV13 and TRBJ2-7; possible D gene TRBD1, 6 bases. Deletions cut 5 bases from V and 3 bases from J, with 26 bases between. The CDR3 runs 18 residues. Looked up from germline, CDR1 is PRHDT and CDR2 is FYEKMQ (reference sequence). CDR3 residues: CASSPQPGQPTTYYEQYF. The CDR3 nucleotides read TGTGCCAGCAGCCCACAGCCCGGACAGCCGACAACTTACTACGAGCAGTACTTC.

This clone came up a few times. V gene TRBV30 combines with J gene TRBJ2-3; TRBD2 matches 8 bases. The CDR3 covers 14 residues. The ends lost 0 bases at V and 5 bases at J; junction bases unmatched: 4. Per germline, CDR1 GTSNPN and CDR2 SVGIG (reference sequence). This CDR3 reads CAWSVKREIDTQYF. The CDR3 DNA is TGTGCCTGGAGTGTCAAGCGGGAGATAGATACGCAGTATTTT.

The rearrangement links TRBV13 to TRBJ2-3; the match to TRBD2 covers 10 bases. The CDR3 is made up of 16 amino acids. The germline V gene encodes CDR1 PRHDT and CDR2 FYEKMQ (reference sequence). After removal of 5 bases from V and 3 bases from J, the junction contained 8 bases not matched to a gene. CDR3 nucleotide sequence: TGTGCCAGCAGCCTCACTAGCGGGGACACTACAGATACGCAGTATTTT. The encoded protein is CASSLTSGDTTDTQYF.

The V call is TRBV14, the J call TRBJ1-6, with 7 bases fitting TRBD1. J lost 6 bases, V lost 4 bases, and 6 bases had no gene match. CDR1 and CDR2 (germline): SGHDN, FVKESK. The CDR3 has 15 residues. As DNA, the CDR3 is TGTGCCAGCAGCCCCCCGACAGGGTCTAATTCACCCCTCCACTTT. As protein: CASSPPTGSNSPLHF. The whole variable domain, filled in from reference TRBV14 and TRBJ1-6, reads EAGVTQFPSHSVIEKGQTVTLRCDPISGHDNLYWYRRVMGKEIKFLLHFVKESKQDESGMPNNRFLAERTGGTYSTLKVQPAELEDSGVYFCASSPPTGSNSPLHFGNGTRLTVT.

In its sample, this clone was seen a few times. The genes are TRBV6-6 and TRBJ2-3; 9 nucleotides align to TRBD1. After removal of 7 bases from V and 4 bases from J, the junction contained 3 bases not matched to a gene. From germline, CDR1 is MNHNY and CDR2 SVGAGI (reference sequence). This CDR3 contains 13 residues. CDR3 sequence: CASNDRGADTQYF. The DNA of the CDR3 is TGTGCCAGCAACGACAGGGGGGCAGATACGCAGTATTTT.

The CDR3 DNA reads TGTGCCAGCTCACCACCGGGAGGCCCTCCTAACACCGGGGAGCTGTTTTTT. It codes for CASSPPGGPPNTGELFF. The chain carries TRBV18 and TRBJ2-2; maybe TRBD2 (6 bases). Germline-derived CDR1 and CDR2 are KGHSH and LQKENI. The CDR3 runs to 17 residues. With 0 bases removed from V and 2 bases from J, the gap between germline ends came to 13 bases.

This clone was seen a few times. This chain uses TRBV4-2 with TRBJ2-1; the match to TRBD1 covers 7 bases. V was pared by 0 bases and J by 10 bases, with 6 bases of the junction left unmatched. This CDR3 spans 14 amino acids. Germline V gene sequence: CDR1 LGHNA, CDR2 YNFKEQ. CDR3 residues: CASSQDLGGREQFF. In DNA form, the CDR3 reads TGTGCCAGCAGCCAAGATTTAGGGGGCAGAGAGCAGTTCTTC.

In DNA, the CDR3 is TGCAGCGCCTCAGCGGGGACAGGAGGCAATCAGCCCCAGCATTTT. This codes for CSASAGTGGNQPQHF. This rearrangement joins TRBV29-1 to TRBJ1-5; 8 bases agree with TRBD1. The V gene end was trimmed by 7 bases and the J gene end by 2 bases; junction bases not matched to a gene: 10. This CDR3 contains 15 residues. Germline assignment: CDR1 SQVTM and CDR2 ANQGSEA.

V and J are TRBV15 and TRBJ2-1; unclear D gene. V was clipped by 0 bases and J by 10 bases, with 7 bases between them. Germline V lookup: CDR1 LNHNV, CDR2 YYDKDF (reference sequence). The CDR3 contains 12 residues. As DNA, the CDR3 is TGTGCCACCAGCAGAGATTGGTGGGAGCAGTTCTTC. Protein product: CATSRDWWEQFF.

This chain connects TRBV28 to TRBJ1-5, with D possibly TRBD1 on 5 matching bases. Germline-derived CDR1 and CDR2 are MDHEN and SYDVKM. This CDR3 has 15 residues. Trimming cost V 9 bases and J 2 bases, with 17 bases left between them. The CDR3 is CASLSRGPGNQPQHF. In DNA, the CDR3 is TGTGCCAGTCTGAGTCGGGGACCGGGCAATCAGCCCCAGCATTTT. The complete variable domain, with remaining parts taken from reference TRBV28 and TRBJ1-5, reads DVKVTQSSRYLVKRTGEKVFLECVQDMDHENMFWYRQDPGLGLRLIYFSYDVKMKEKGDIPEGYSVSREKKERFSLILESASTNQTSMYLCASLSRGPGNQPQHFGDGTRLSIL.

The rearrangement links TRBV30 to TRBJ1-1, with D hard to call. V lost 5 bases and J lost 1, with 14 bases in between. The germline V gene has CDR1 GTSNPN and CDR2 SVGIG (reference sequence). The CDR3 is made up of 14 amino acids. The CDR3 sequence: CAWVLLGRNTEAFF. As DNA, the CDR3 is TGTGCCTGGGTTTTACTAGGGAGGAACACTGAAGCTTTCTTT.

This chain uses TRBV7-8 with TRBJ2-3; D gene ambiguous. This CDR3 has 12 amino acids. Trimming shortened V by 5 bases and J by 9 bases, and 12 bases separated the two germline ends. Germline V gene sequence: CDR1 SGHVS, CDR2 FQNEAQ. CDR3 in amino acids: CASSLSGQTQYF. CDR3 in DNA: TGTGCCAGCAGCCTGTCCGGCCAGACGCAGTATTTT.

This clone appeared a few times. This sequence joins TRBV5-4 and TRBJ2-3; D unclear. Trimming took 0 bases from V and 7 from J, leaving 6 bases between them. Germline V CDR1 and CDR2: SGHNT, YYREEE (reference sequence). This CDR3 contains 12 residues. The CDR3 nucleotides are TGTGCCAGCAGCTTGGACTATTATACGCAGTATTTT. Residues: CASSLDYYTQYF.

The V gene is TRBV5-4, the J gene TRBJ2-5; 11 bases agree with TRBD2. The germline V gene has CDR1 SGHNT and CDR2 YYREEE (reference sequence). The J segment lost 5 bases and the V segment lost 4 bases, leaving 7 bases of the junction unmatched. The CDR3 contains 15 residues. CDR3 sequence reads: CASSQLAGGRETQYF. The CDR3 nucleotides are TGTGCCAGCAGCCAGCTAGCGGGGGGCCGGGAGACCCAGTACTTC.

The J gene is TRBJ1-2, the V gene TRBV5-1; D is unclear. Trimming removed 5 bases from V and 9 bases from J, with 23 bases in between. CDR1 SGHRS and CDR2 YFSETQ come from the germline V gene. CDR3 length equals 15 residues. CDR3 residues: CASRPAYRTYGSYTF. The CDR3 DNA reads TGCGCCAGCAGACCGGCATACCGAACCTATGGAAGCTACACCTTC.

In this sample, this clone turned up a few times. This chain joins TRBV6-1 and TRBJ1-2; D unresolved. V lost 4 bases, J lost 1 base, and 13 bases lay in between. From germline, CDR1 is MNHNS and CDR2 SASEGT. The CDR3 covers 15 residues. CDR3 in DNA: TGTGCCAGCAGTGGACGGGAAGAAGTTAACTATGGCTACACCTTC. As protein: CASSGREEVNYGYTF.

The chain employs TRBV7-9 and TRBJ2-3; 9 positions agree with TRBD1. V gave up 5 bases and J gave up 4 bases; unmatched junction bases: 4. The CDR3 loop spans 14 amino acids. Germline lookup yields CDR1 SEHNR and CDR2 FQNEAQ (reference sequence). The CDR3 sequence: CASSARQGADTQYF. CDR3 bases: TGTGCCAGCAGCGCGAGACAGGGGGCAGATACGCAGTATTTT. The whole variable domain, remainder taken from reference TRBV7-9 and TRBJ2-3, is DTGVSQNPRHKITKRGQNVTFRCDPISEHNRLYWYRQTLGQGPEFLTYFQNEAQLEKSRLLSDRFSAERPKGSFSTLEIQRTEQGDSAMYLCASSARQGADTQYFGPGTRLTVL.

This clone was picked up a small number of times. CDR3 protein: CASSLMGQGRLEQYF. CDR3 DNA: TGTGCCAGCAGTTTAATGGGACAGGGTCGTCTCGAGCAGTACTTC. The J gene is TRBJ2-7, the V gene TRBV27; TRBD1 aligns across 9 bases. The germline CDR1 and CDR2 sequences are MNHEY and SMNVEV (reference sequence). After removal of 2 bases from V and 6 bases from J, the junction contained 8 bases not matched to a gene. The CDR3 extends over 15 amino acids.